The rows below give T cell receptor beta chains drawn from one sample of a study of cytomegalovirus exposure and HLA in healthy donors. Assay used: immunoSEQ multiplex PCR; TCRdb lists only in-frame clones, some missing. Of approximately 150,000 clones listed, 65% to 90% are singletons. Material for sequencing was PBMCs. The receptors stem from a woman aged 30 to 39 in good health and CMV-seronegative. Each CDR3 is given with its conserved first and last residue. The D gene is left open where the match is weak. Where a row states a size, it is once, few, many or the class of an expanded clone; other rows omit it.

abundance	v_gene	d_gene	j_gene	CDR3aa	CDR3nt
.	TRBV2	TRBD1	TRBJ2-2	CASNRGTGELFF	TGTGCCAGCAACAGGGGCACCGGGGAGCTGTTTTTT
.	TRBV15	.	TRBJ2-5	CATSRAGGLVGQETQYF	TGTGCCACCAGCAGAGCCGGGGGGCTGGTAGGCCAAGAGACCCAGTACTTC
.	TRBV7-6	.	TRBJ2-2	CASGQRTGELFF	TGTGCCAGCGGCCAGCGCACCGGGGAGCTGTTTTTT
few	TRBV5-6	TRBD2	TRBJ2-7	CASSLLASGGLYEQYF	TGTGCCAGCAGCTTGTTAGCTAGCGGGGGATTATACGAGCAGTACTTC
.	TRBV29-1	TRBD1	TRBJ2-5	CSVESRQGWRETQYF	TGCAGCGTTGAGTCCCGACAGGGTTGGAGGGAGACCCAGTACTTC
.	TRBV19	TRBD1	TRBJ1-2	CASRKTGELSYTF	TGTGCCAGTAGGAAGACAGGGGAACTTAGCTACACCTTC
.	TRBV30	.	TRBJ1-5	CAWSQAGNQPQHF	TGTGCCTGGAGCCAGGCAGGGAATCAGCCCCAGCATTTT
.	TRBV7-6	.	TRBJ1-1	CASSYGLFGNTEAFF	TGTGCCAGCAGCTACGGACTGTTCGGGAACACTGAAGCTTTCTTT
.	TRBV7-9	.	TRBJ1-5	CSSSLYAGQPQHF	TGTTCCAGCAGCTTATATGCGGGTCAGCCCCAGCATTTT
.	TRBV27	TRBD2	TRBJ2-1	CASTFGLAGVGEQFF	TGTGCCAGCACCTTTGGACTAGCGGGAGTAGGTGAGCAGTTCTTC
.	TRBV5-6	.	TRBJ2-7	CASSLAQLHYEQYF	TGTGCCAGCAGCTTGGCTCAACTGCACTACGAGCAGTACTTC
.	TRBV4-3	TRBD1	TRBJ2-2	CASSQEGGQGNTGELFF	TGCGCCAGCAGCCAAGAGGGAGGACAGGGTAACACCGGGGAGCTGTTTTTT
.	TRBV4-2	TRBD2	TRBJ2-7	CASSPGLAAYEQYF	TGTGCCAGCAGCCCGGGACTAGCGGCCTACGAGCAGTACTTC
.	TRBV28	.	TRBJ2-7	CASPSSYEQYF	TGTGCCAGCCCCAGCTCCTACGAGCAGTACTTC
once	TRBV7-2	TRBD1	TRBJ2-1	CASSLDGDRGNEQFF	TGTGCCAGCAGCTTAGACGGCGACAGGGGCAATGAGCAGTTCTTC
.	TRBV5-4	TRBD1	TRBJ2-5	CASSSGTGGRQETQYF	TGTGCCAGCAGCTCCGGGACAGGGGGTCGGCAAGAGACCCAGTACTTC
.	TRBV11-2	TRBD2	TRBJ2-1	CASSLVLSGVAEQFF	TGTGCCAGCAGCTTAGTGCTTAGCGGGGTGGCGGAGCAGTTCTTC
.	TRBV6-5	TRBD2	TRBJ2-3	CASSPGLATDTQYF	TGTGCCAGCAGTCCGGGACTAGCAACAGATACGCAGTATTTT
.	TRBV29-1	.	TRBJ1-1	CSVGSGNTEAFF	TGCAGCGTTGGGTCAGGGAACACTGAAGCTTTCTTT
.	TRBV6-1	.	TRBJ2-6	CASSVRGAGANVLTF	TGTGCCAGCAGTGTCCGAGGTGCTGGGGCCAACGTCCTGACTTTC
once	TRBV29-1	TRBD2	TRBJ2-7	CSVVPGLEVGYEQYF	TGCAGCGTGGTCCCGGGACTAGAGGTGGGGTACGAGCAGTACTTC
.	TRBV19	.	TRBJ2-1	CASSTTSSYNEQFF	TGTGCCAGTAGTACGACTAGCTCCTACAATGAGCAGTTCTTC
.	TRBV28	.	TRBJ2-3	CASRRPARGTDTQYF	TGTGCCAGCAGGCGGCCGGCGAGGGGCACAGATACGCAGTATTTT
.	TRBV4-3	.	TRBJ1-4	CASSQDKAETLLTNEKLFF	TGCGCCAGCAGCCAAGATAAGGCGGAGACCCTGCTTACTAATGAAAAACTGTTTTTT
.	TRBV18	TRBD2	TRBJ2-1	CASSLTSGGFNEQFF	TGTGCCAGCTCCCTGACTAGCGGGGGATTCAATGAGCAGTTCTTC
.	TRBV10-2	.	TRBJ1-4	CASRPGRGAGTNEKLFF	TGCGCCAGCAGGCCCGGTAGGGGCGCGGGGACTAATGAAAAACTGTTTTTT
.	TRBV7-6	TRBD2	TRBJ2-1	CASSRLAGYNEQFF	TGTGCCAGCAGCCGACTAGCGGGGTACAATGAGCAGTTCTTC
.	TRBV27	TRBD1	TRBJ1-4	CASSSTGGRVEKLFF	TGTGCCAGCAGTTCGACAGGGGGACGGGTTGAAAAACTGTTTTTT
.	TRBV7-2	TRBD1	TRBJ1-6	CASREGTGRPLHF	TGTGCCAGCAGAGAGGGGACAGGGCGACCCCTCCACTTT
.	TRBV5-4	TRBD2	TRBJ2-3	CASRLAGTDTQYF	TGTGCCAGCAGGCTAGCGGGAACAGATACGCAGTATTTT
.	TRBV19	.	TRBJ2-3	CASRVVGSGTDTQYF	TGTGCCAGTAGGGTTGTCGGGAGCGGCACAGATACGCAGTATTTT
.	TRBV25-1	TRBD2	TRBJ2-7	CASSKLGGGAVYEQYF	TGTGCCAGCAGTAAATTGGGCGGGGGGGCCGTTTACGAGCAGTACTTC
.	TRBV4-1	TRBD2	TRBJ2-5	CASSQDGLAGVRETQYF	TGCGCCAGCAGCCAAGACGGACTAGCGGGAGTACGGGAGACCCAGTACTTC
.	TRBV5-1	.	TRBJ1-1	CASSLNPQGGGKAFF	TGCGCCAGCAGCTTGAATCCGCAGGGAGGAGGGAAAGCTTTCTTT
few	TRBV27	.	TRBJ2-7	CASSPGSFYEQYF	TGTGCCAGCAGCCCCGGGAGTTTCTACGAGCAGTACTTC
.	TRBV18	TRBD2	TRBJ2-7	CASSRGLGLAGGNEQYF	TGTGCCAGCTCACGAGGGCTTGGACTAGCGGGAGGGAACGAGCAGTACTTC
.	TRBV7-2	TRBD1	TRBJ2-7	CASSLNRGPYEQYF	TGTGCCAGCAGCTTAAACAGGGGGCCCTACGAGCAGTACTTC
.	TRBV7-8	.	TRBJ2-7	CASSSGARYEQYF	TGTGCCAGCAGCTCGGGAGCGAGGTACGAGCAGTACTTC
.	TRBV30	TRBD2	TRBJ2-5	CACTLAGEGETQYF	TGTGCCTGTACCCTAGCGGGAGAGGGAGAGACCCAGTACTTC
few	TRBV7-2	TRBD1	TRBJ1-6	CASSQRTGGRYVLHF	TGTGCCAGCAGCCAACGGACAGGGGGCCGTTATGTCCTCCACTTT
.	TRBV10-3	.	TRBJ2-2	CAISEFDSVNTGELFF	TGTGCCATCAGTGAGTTCGATAGTGTAAACACCGGGGAGCTGTTTTTT
.	TRBV7-9	.	TRBJ2-7	CSSSRYTRDSYEQYF	TGTTCCAGCAGTCGATATACGAGGGATTCCTACGAGCAGTACTTC
.	TRBV30	.	TRBJ1-1	CAWSVLDKAFF	TGTGCCTGGAGTGTACTTGATAAAGCTTTCTTT
.	TRBV10-3	TRBD1	TRBJ1-2	CAISESQGTARRGYTF	TGTGCCATCAGTGAGTCGCAAGGGACAGCCCGGAGGGGCTACACCTTC
many	TRBV2	TRBD2	TRBJ2-3	CASSNRAGGTDTQYF	TGTGCCAGCTCCAACCGAGCGGGGGGCACAGATACGCAGTATTTT
.	TRBV13	TRBD1	TRBJ2-5	CASSLTLGQEQETQYF	TGTGCCAGCAGCTTGACCTTAGGACAGGAACAAGAGACCCAGTACTTC
.	TRBV7-6	.	TRBJ1-4	CASSSRGGPEKLFF	TGTGCCAGCAGTAGCCGGGGGGGCCCGGAGAAACTGTTTTTT
.	TRBV19	.	TRBJ2-1	CASSIALTGEQFF	TGTGCCAGTAGTATAGCCCTTACTGGTGAGCAGTTCTTC
.	TRBV5-6	TRBD1	TRBJ1-2	CASSLQGANYGYTF	TGTGCCAGCAGCTTACAGGGGGCTAACTATGGCTACACCTTC
.	TRBV19	TRBD1	TRBJ1-1	CASSKDRDRTEAFF	TGTGCCAGTAGTAAGGACAGGGATAGGACTGAAGCTTTCTTT